The clone carrying this TCR beta chain was seen a single time. The data were taken from a study of blood T cell repertoires in COVID-19. The overall study: Some COVID-19 samples were acute and others convalescent; all came from the United States, Italy and Spain. T cells, B-cell-depleted T cells, or PBMCs supplied cDNA or gDNA.

Per the authors' pipeline: For nucleated cells, counts were estimated from reference gene primer amplification. Assay: immunoSEQ multiplex PCR; the TCRdb copy retains only in-frame clones and omits some. V, J and clone size were drawn from that table, and D and trimming were deduced from the DNA. The table has about 120,000 clones, about 90% seen once. Germline V gives CDR1 SGDLS, CDR2 YYNGEE. The CDR3 covers 14 residues. V gave up 4 bases and J gave up 7 bases; unmatched junction bases: 7. Specimen: peripheral blood. The sequence came from a human donor in a cohort sampled during active COVID-19. V and J are TRBV9 and TRBJ2-2; 7 nucleotides align to TRBD1. CDR3 coding DNA: TGTGCCAGCAGCTCGACAGGGTTTATCGGGGAGCTGTTTTTT. Its translation is CASSSTGFIGELFF.